This T cell receptor (beta chain) was sequenced during a study of T cell changes during pregnancy in multiple sclerosis. Method: immunoSEQ multiplex PCR; TCRdb's copy keeps in-frame clones and lacks some. The sample yields tens of thousands of clones, almost 95% seen once. Germline CDR1 KGHSH, CDR2 LQKENI. This CDR3 comprises 15 residues. V lost 6 bases and J 1 base, leaving 12 bases between the germline ends. The chain uses TRBV18 and TRBJ2-2, with TRBD2 as a possible D gene (6 bases). The sample here was peripheral blood, taken before pregnancy. This receptor was taken from a female donor with multiple sclerosis, enrolled in a pregnancy study. As DNA, the CDR3 is TGTGCCAGCTCCCCCCTCGGGAGGAACACCGGGGAGCTGTTTTTT. This codes for CASSPLGRNTGELFF.